These T cell receptor beta chains were read from a single sample in a study of T cells in Graves' hyperthyroidism and ophthalmopathy. TCRdb recomputed calls from the multiplex PCR reads with MiXCR, one row per CDR3 protein. The data show 350,000 or so distinct CDR3 sequences, with about a sixth seen just once and roughly 16% held by the top ten. The sequencing sample was made of blood. Receptors originate from a woman between 35 and 50 years old with Graves' ophthalmopathy. CDR3s leave out the opening cysteine and the closing phenylalanine or tryptophan.

>TRBV11-2|10
ASSPTEGEQY
>TRBV28|13
ASSFVRRGTGELF
>TRBV28|13
ASSLLDRGRGEQY
>TRBV5-1|13
ASSRLQGWGTEAF
>TRBV5-5|12
ASSLQGRDQPQH
>TRBV7-2|11
ASSFGVSGELF
>TRBV6-1|15
ASSRRRLAGLQETQY
>TRBV9|14
ASSPASLGGQETQY
>TRBV6-1|13
ASSEAQGGSYEQY
>TRBV12-3/TRBV12-4|10
ASNSNSETQY
>TRBV6-2/TRBV6-3|16
ASSYSFDWSGEGNIQY
>TRBV9|10
ASSWSTGELF
>TRBV27|12
ASSLLGREHEQY
>TRBV15|13
ATSRDSPRNTKAF
>TRBV11-2|15
ASSSTIWVSGTYEQY
>TRBV6-6|14
ASSYSGLAGAREQY
>TRBV6-1|13
ASAYRALLGETQY
>TRBV5-1|13
ASSSRDSNTGELF
>TRBV6-4|13
ASSDETGDGYGYT
>TRBV6-1|10
AIRTGDYGYT
>TRBV7-3|14
ASSLNSGRALETQY
>TRBV28|14
ASSSMGPAGARGYT
>TRBV12-3/TRBV12-4|12
ASSPGGGRYEQY
>TRBV27|12
ASSPGQINTEAF
>TRBV11-1|14
ASSWGTGGFDTEAF
>TRBV5-1|14
AISLPGTSGSYEQY
>TRBV5-1|13
ASSLRKGRDYEQY
>TRBV12-3/TRBV12-4|11
ASSQQWQQPQH
>TRBV7-9|13
ASERTGLDTGEPF
>TRBV9|15
ASSQRPLDSYNSPLH
>TRBV15|16
ATSRDLWGGTNTGELF
>TRBV19|13
ASSTWTGEQETQY
>TRBV6-1|11
ASMRLAEETQY
>TRBV6-1|11
ASSEGLIYEQY
>TRBV28|12
ASSFSRVIYEQY
>TRBV12-3/TRBV12-4|12
ASTPGQLHQPQH
>TRBV6-1|14
ASSPPLWAMNTEAF
>TRBV24-1|10
ATSNGLYGYT
>TRBV6-1|11
ASSGGLYYGYT
>TRBV11-2|15
ASSPRRGGTRHNEQF
>TRBV7-2|12
ASSLDRVYRGYT
>TRBV2|9
ASKMGTEAF
>TRBV15|11
ATSRDSGIEQY
>TRBV7-2|12
ASSFSSGANVLT
>TRBV29-1|12
SVVGQGIRNEQY
>TRBV27|11
ASSRRRLYGYT
>TRBV19|11
ASSMLTAYGYT
>TRBV12-5|11
ASGFTGGAEAF
>TRBV15|16
ATSRDVNHRDRSYEQY
>TRBV7-2|11
ASSLFLTGELF
>TRBV12-3/TRBV12-4|14
ASSLGGTPNTGELF
>TRBV19|13
ASHQGGTNTGELF